This entry concerns a single TCR beta chain. Its target is not known. CDR3 length: 14 residues. Per the germline V gene, CDR1 is MNHEY and CDR2 is SVGAGI. V was clipped by 6 bases and J by 3 bases, with 15 bases between them. Use of 60 Vbeta and 13 Jbeta primers characterized the PCR. Profiling relied on immunoSEQ multiplex PCR, and the TCRdb table lists in-frame clones only, not all of them. The table lists fewer than 150,000 clones, 78% of them singletons. The sample comes from a study of cytomegalovirus exposure and HLA in healthy donors. Looking at the study overall: A preliminary data release comprised 80 million to 95 million unique TCRs obtained from HLA-typed donors.

Whole-study findings and limits: Only CMV serostatus was available as immune exposure information. Presence/absence comparisons presumed near-even sequencing depth among donors.

The genes are TRBV6-5 and TRBJ2-7, with D possibly matching TRBD2 (5 bases). Sequences were obtained from PBMCs. This TCR was sampled from a male donor in good health and CMV-seronegative. The CDR3 sequence: CASSPGVSGYEQYF. Here the CDR3 DNA reads TGTGCCAGCAGCCCCGGGGTCTCAGGCTACGAGCAGTACTTC.